This entry describes one TCR beta chain. Its antigen remains unknown. For repertoire sequencing, the TCR beta CDR3 regions were amplified from RNA transcripts. HTBI-primed first-round RT-PCR preceded second-round multiplex PCR. One entry per CDR3 protein results from TCRdb running MiXCR on the multiplex PCR reads. The sample shows about 1.2 million distinct CDR3 sequences, 36% of them seen only once. Among the hyperthyroidism patients, all were newly diagnosed, aged 18 to 65, with under 2 months' duration. This sample was taken from a study of Graves' ophthalmopathy and Graves' hyperthyroidism. General study points: Most expanded clonotypes in thyroid above 0.001 frequency also showed up in blood. At 70.59% sensitivity and approximately 72% specificity, the model predicted progression of the ophthalmopathy. From stable hyperthyroidism, ophthalmopathy was separated by a 13-signature model with 85% to 90% sensitivity and around 79% specificity.

The clonotype originates from an adult man with Graves' hyperthyroidism. The sequenced sample was peripheral blood or thyroid tissue (not recorded which).

The chain's CDR3 is CASSFDTGDGYTF. Here the CDR3 DNA reads TGTGCCAGCAGTTTCGACACAGGGGATGGCTACACCTTC. The rearrangement joins TRBV12-3 or TRBV12-4 to TRBJ1-2, with TRBD1 matching over 7 bases. The V and J ends lost 3 bases and 6 bases, in that order; junction bases with no gene match: 4. The length of the CDR3 is 13 residues.